This T cell receptor (beta chain) was profiled in a study of blood T cells in healthy people across ages. Every sample yielded at least 6.5 million isolated PBMCs. Total RNA was isolated from each sample in quantities of at least 5 micrograms. Study-level findings and limits: Investigators treated diversity estimates from one million T cells as underestimates.

Points on this clonotype: Its antigen is as yet unknown.

The CDR3 runs to 14 residues. Germline-derived CDR1 and CDR2 are SGHDN and FVKESK. Together with a sample-barcoded 5' primer, a J-beta primer mix was included in a second PCR lasting about 6 to 11 cycles. Tagging of each cDNA molecule was performed by a template-switch adaptor with 12 random nucleotides. TCRdb passed the 5' RACE reads through MiXCR, listing each CDR3 protein once. The sample lists about 630,000 distinct CDR3 sequences, roughly 21% occurring once. The sequence was obtained from a man aged 70 or older in good health. The gene calls are TRBV14 and TRBJ2-5; TRBD2 matches at 8 bases. The end of the DNA aligns better with TRBJ2-1, so the J call may be wrong. The material sequenced was blood. DNA for the CDR3: TGTGCCAGCAGCCAGGAAGGACTAGCTGTTGAGCAGTTCTTC. This codes for CASSQEGLAVEQFF.